These 2 T cell receptor beta chains originate from one sample sequenced in a study of neurological immune-mediated disorders (dated by TCRdb to about 2019). Library generation was performed with 5' RACE. The data were produced on an Illumina HiSeq 2500. TCRdb reworked the public reads: Q25 trimming with fastp, MiXCR clone assembly, productive beta chains retained. Entries are consolidated by CDR3 protein sequence, retaining the most common genes and DNA. Within this sample are fewer than 30,000 distinct CDR3 sequences, with 6.5% to 8.5% of them counted one time only. 4.5% to 5% of the sample is held by the ten biggest clonotypes. The sequenced sample was PBMCs. The receptors were sampled from a woman aged 40 to 49 in good health.

This clonotype was counted at least ten times. The gene calls are TRBV5-1 and TRBJ2-2; 10 positions match TRBD2. Germline CDR1 is SGHRS and CDR2 is YFSETQ. The CDR3 runs 15 residues. Trimming at V came to 4 bases and at J to 4 bases, leaving 4 bases not matched to a gene. The CDR3 DNA reads as TGCGCCAGCAGCCAAAGACTAGCGGGCACCGGGGAGCTGTTTTTT. Residues: CASSQRLAGTGELFF.

This clonotype was found many times. The chain combines TRBV12-3 or TRBV12-4 with TRBJ2-6; 8 bases are shared with TRBD1. This CDR3 has 17 residues. V gave up 9 bases and J gave up 4 bases; unmatched junction bases: 14. The CDR3 here is CASTDRGLSFGANVLTF. The CDR3 DNA follows: TGTGCCAGTACCGACAGGGGACTTTCGTTCGGGGCCAACGTCCTGACTTTC.